This T cell receptor (beta chain) was recorded in a study of blood T cell repertoires in COVID-19. Across the study: The origin of the acute and convalescent COVID-19 samples was the United States, Italy and Spain. PBMCs, B-cell-depleted T cells, or T cells provided the cDNA or gDNA that made up the material.

Trimming removed 0 bases from V and 6 bases from J, with 15 bases in between. Germline-derived CDR1 and CDR2 are SGHTS and YDEGEE. CDR3 length equals 15 residues. Methods used by the authors: Estimates of nucleated cell counts were drawn from the amplification of reference gene primers. Only in-frame clones appear in the TCRdb table, and some are missing; sequencing was by immunoSEQ multiplex PCR. The V and J calls and clone size come from that table; D and trimming were worked out from the DNA. The repertoire holds fewer than 400,000 clones, with 85% to 90% as singletons. Enrolled during active infection, Seattle patients were then followed longitudinally.

Sample: peripheral blood. This sequence joins TRBV5-8 and TRBJ1-1, with TRBD1 as a possible D gene (5 bases). The origin of this receptor is a woman aged 30 to 39 with COVID-19, enrolled during active disease. The CDR3 DNA follows: TGTGCCAGCAGCTTGGGGCCGTCCCGGGGGTCTGAAGCTTTCTTT. This translates into CASSLGPSRGSEAFF.